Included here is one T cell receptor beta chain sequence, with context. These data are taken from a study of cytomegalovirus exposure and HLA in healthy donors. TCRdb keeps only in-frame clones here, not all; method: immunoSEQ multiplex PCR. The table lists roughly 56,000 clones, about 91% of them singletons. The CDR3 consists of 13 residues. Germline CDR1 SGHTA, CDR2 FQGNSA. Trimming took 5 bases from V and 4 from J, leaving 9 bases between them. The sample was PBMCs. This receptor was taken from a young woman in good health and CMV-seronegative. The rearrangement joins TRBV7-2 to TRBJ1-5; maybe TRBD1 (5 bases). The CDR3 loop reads CASSAQENQPQHF. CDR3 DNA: TGTGCCAGCAGCGCACAGGAGAATCAGCCCCAGCATTTT.